Sequencing of this TCR beta chain was carried out in a study of shared clonotypes between healthy human individuals. Some clones are missing from TCRdb's copy, which holds only in-frame ones; the method was immunoSEQ multiplex PCR. Among about 560,000 clones listed, around 81% were seen once. This clone was seen only once. The CDR3 has 15 residues. V shed 5 bases and J shed 0 bases, with 11 bases lying between them. Germline assignment: CDR1 SGHTA and CDR2 FQGNSA. Source material: PBMCs. This sequence was found in a woman between 35 and 50 years old in good health. Some clones in this sample may be carry-over from other donors' samples. V is TRBV7-2 and J is TRBJ2-1; D is undetermined. CDR3 in amino acids: CASSTDPSSYNEQFF. CDR3 DNA sequence: TGTGCCAGCAGCACCGACCCAAGCTCCTACAATGAGCAGTTCTTC.